Sequencing of this TCR beta chain was carried out in a study of control samples from healthy donors and cancer patients. Trimming took off 7 bases at V and 3 bases at J, with 8 bases between the two ends. The CDR3 covers 12 residues. CDR1 MNHEY and CDR2 SVGAGI come from the germline V gene. Only in-frame clones appear in the TCRdb table, and some are missing; sequencing was by immunoSEQ multiplex PCR. This sample has 170,000 or so clones, with 94% found just once. This clone is a singleton in its sample. The source of this sequence is a young woman in good health. The chain employs TRBV6-5 and TRBJ2-3; D is possibly TRBD2 (5 bases). Sample: blood. CDR3 in DNA: TGTGCCAGCAACGGAGGTACAGATACGCAGTATTTT. The encoded protein is CASNGGTDTQYF.